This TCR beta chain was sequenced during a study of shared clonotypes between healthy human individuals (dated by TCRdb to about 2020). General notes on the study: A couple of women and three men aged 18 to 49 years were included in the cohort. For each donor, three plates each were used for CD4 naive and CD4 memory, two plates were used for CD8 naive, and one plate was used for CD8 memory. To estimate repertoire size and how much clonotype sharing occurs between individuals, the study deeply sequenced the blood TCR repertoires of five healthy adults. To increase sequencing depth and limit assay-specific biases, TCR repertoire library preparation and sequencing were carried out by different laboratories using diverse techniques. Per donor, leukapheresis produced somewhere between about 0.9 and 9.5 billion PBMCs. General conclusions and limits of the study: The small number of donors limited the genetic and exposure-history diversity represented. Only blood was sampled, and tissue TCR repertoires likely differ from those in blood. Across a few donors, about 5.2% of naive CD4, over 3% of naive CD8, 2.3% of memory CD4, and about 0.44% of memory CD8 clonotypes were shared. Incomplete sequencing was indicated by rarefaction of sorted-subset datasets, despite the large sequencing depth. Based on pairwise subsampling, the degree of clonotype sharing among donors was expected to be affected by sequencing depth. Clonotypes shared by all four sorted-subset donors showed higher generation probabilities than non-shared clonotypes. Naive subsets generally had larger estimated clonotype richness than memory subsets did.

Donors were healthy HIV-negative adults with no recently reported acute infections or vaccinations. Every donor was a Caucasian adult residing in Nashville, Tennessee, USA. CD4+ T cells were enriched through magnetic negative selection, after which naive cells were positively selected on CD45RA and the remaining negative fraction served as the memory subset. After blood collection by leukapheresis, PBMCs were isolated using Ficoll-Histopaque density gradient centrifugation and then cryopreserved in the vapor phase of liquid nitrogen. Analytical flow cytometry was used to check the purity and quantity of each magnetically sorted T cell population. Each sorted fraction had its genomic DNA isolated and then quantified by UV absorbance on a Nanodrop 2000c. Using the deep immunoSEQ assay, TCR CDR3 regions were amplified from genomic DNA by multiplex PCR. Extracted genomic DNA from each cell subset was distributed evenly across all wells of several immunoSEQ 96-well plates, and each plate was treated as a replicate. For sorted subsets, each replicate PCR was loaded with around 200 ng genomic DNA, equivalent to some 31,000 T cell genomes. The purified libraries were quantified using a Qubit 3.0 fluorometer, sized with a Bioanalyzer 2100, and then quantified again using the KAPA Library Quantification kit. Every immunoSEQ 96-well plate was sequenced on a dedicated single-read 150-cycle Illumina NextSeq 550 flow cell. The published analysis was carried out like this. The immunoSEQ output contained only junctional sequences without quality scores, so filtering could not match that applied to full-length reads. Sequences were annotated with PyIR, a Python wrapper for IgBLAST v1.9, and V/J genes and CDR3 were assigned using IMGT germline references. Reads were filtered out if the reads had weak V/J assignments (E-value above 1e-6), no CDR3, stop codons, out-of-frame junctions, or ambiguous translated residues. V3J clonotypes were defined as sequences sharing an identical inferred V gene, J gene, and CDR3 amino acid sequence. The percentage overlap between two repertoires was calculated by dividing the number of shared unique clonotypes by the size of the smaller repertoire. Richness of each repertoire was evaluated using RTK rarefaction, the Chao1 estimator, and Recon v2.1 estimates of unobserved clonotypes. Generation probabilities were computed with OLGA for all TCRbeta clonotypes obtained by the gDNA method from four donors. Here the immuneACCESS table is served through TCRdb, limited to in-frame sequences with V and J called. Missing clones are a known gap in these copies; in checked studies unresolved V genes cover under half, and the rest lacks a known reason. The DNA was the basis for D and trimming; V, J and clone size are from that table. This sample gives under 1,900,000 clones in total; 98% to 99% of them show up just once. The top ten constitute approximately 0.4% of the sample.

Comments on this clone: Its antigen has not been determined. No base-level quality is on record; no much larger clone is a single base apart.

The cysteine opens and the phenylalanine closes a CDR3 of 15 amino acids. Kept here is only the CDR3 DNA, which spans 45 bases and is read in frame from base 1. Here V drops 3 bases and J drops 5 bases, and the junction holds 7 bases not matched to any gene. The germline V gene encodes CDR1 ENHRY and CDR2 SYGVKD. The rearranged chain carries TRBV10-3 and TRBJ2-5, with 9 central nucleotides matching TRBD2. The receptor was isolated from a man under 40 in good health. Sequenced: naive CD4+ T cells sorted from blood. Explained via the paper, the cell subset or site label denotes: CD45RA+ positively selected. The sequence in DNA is TGTGCCATCAGTGAAAGAGCGGGAGGCGGGGAGACCCAGTACTTC. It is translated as CAISERAGGGETQYF.